This T cell receptor beta chain was observed in a study of T and B cells in COVID-19 patients. Study background: Recovered patients mostly had mild to moderate COVID-19 managed as outpatients.

TRB rearrangements were amplified by multiplex PCR with BIOMED2 TRB-A/B primers. MiXCR was run by TCRdb on the multiplex PCR reads, yielding one entry per CDR3 protein. Here the sample spans several thousand distinct CDR3 sequences, over 25% being singletons. Concerning this clonotype itself: A read error is possible here, since a much larger clone lies one base away.

The germline gives CDR1 MNHNS, CDR2 SASEGT. The V end was cut by 10 bases, the J end by 1 base, with 14 bases between. The CDR3 contains 15 residues. Each TRB amplification used roughly 250-550 ng of genomic DNA from blood. The clonotype originates from a human donor who had recovered from COVID-19. The V gene is TRBV6-1, the J gene TRBJ2-6, with TRBD2 as a possible D gene (7 bases). The specimen sequenced was blood. The CDR3 nucleotides are TGTGCCAACATAGAGGGGGGGTCTGGGGCCAACGTCCTGACTTTC. The encoded protein is CANIEGGSGANVLTF.